The source of this TCR beta chain is a study of blood T cells in healthy people across ages. The germline V gene has CDR1 LGHDT and CDR2 YNNKEL (reference sequence). This CDR3 has 14 residues. This clonotype was seen more than once but under ten times. A read error may account for a junction end that differs from germline. The second PCR ran about 6 to 12 cycles with a sample-barcoded 5' primer and J-beta primers. TCRdb ran MiXCR on the 5' RACE reads and lists one entry per CDR3 protein. The sample contains roughly 570,000 distinct CDR3 sequences, approximately 30% of which appear only once. The sample comprised blood. The genes are TRBV3-1 and TRBJ1-3; D remains ambiguous. The clonotype was recovered from a woman between 65 and 79 years old in good health. The CDR3 DNA is TGTGCCGGCAGCCAAGGCCCGTCGGGAAACACCATATATTTT. It codes for CAGSQGPSGNTIYF.